Below are 6 T cell receptor beta chains sequenced from a single sample in a study of cytomegalovirus exposure and HLA in healthy donors. With 60 Vbeta and 13 Jbeta primers, the PCR was carried out. Repertoires were generated with immunoSEQ multiplex PCR, while TCRdb's copy carries only in-frame clones and drops some. The sample includes 90,000 to 120,000 clones, over 75% of them seen just once. The specimen sequenced was PBMCs. The source is a male donor in good health and CMV-seronegative.

This clone was seen once. The gene calls are TRBV7-9 and TRBJ2-7; D remains unclear. CDR3 length equals 14 residues. V shed 8 bases and J shed 4 bases, with 18 bases lying between them. Germline CDR1 SEHNR, CDR2 FQNEAQ (reference sequence). In nucleotides, the CDR3 is TGTGCCAGCCAAGACGGTTCAGAACTATACGAGCAGTACTTC. Its protein is CASQDGSELYEQYF.

The chain uses TRBV6-5 and TRBJ2-3; TRBD2 agrees at 8 bases. Germline CDR1 reads MNHEY; CDR2 reads SVGAGI. The junction had 5 bases not matched to a gene; V was cut back by 7 bases and J by 2 bases. This CDR3 spans 14 amino acids. CDR3 residues: CASNIAGYTDTQYF. The CDR3 DNA reads TGTGCCAGCAACATAGCGGGATACACAGATACGCAGTATTTT.

In this sample, this clone turned up once. The chain has TRBV15 and TRBJ2-1; TRBD2 matches 10 bases. V shed 1 base and J 4 bases; nucleotides not matched to a gene: 1. Germline V gene data show CDR1 as LNHNV and CDR2 as YYDKDF (reference sequence). The CDR3 is 15 amino acids. In DNA, the CDR3 is TGTGCCACCAGCAGAGGGACTAGCGGTTACAATGAGCAGTTCTTC. It translates to CATSRGTSGYNEQFF.

The V and J genes are TRBV9 and TRBJ2-1; 9 nucleotides match TRBD2. Trimming cost V 0 bases and J 6 bases; bases outside gene matches: 4. The CDR3 sequence is 15 residues long. The V gene's germline CDR1 is SGDLS and CDR2 YYNGEE. CDR3 in amino acids: CASSVASGISNEQFF. CDR3 DNA sequence: TGTGCCAGCAGCGTAGCTAGCGGGATCTCCAATGAGCAGTTCTTC. Combining the CDR3 with reference TRBV9 and TRBJ2-1 gives the whole variable domain DSGVTQTPKHLITATGQRVTLRCSPRSGDLSVYWYQQSLDQGLQFLIQYYNGEERAKGNILERFSAQQFPDLHSELNLSSLELGDSALYFCASSVASGISNEQFFGPGTRLTVL.

The rearrangement uses TRBV15 and TRBJ1-5; TRBD1 might be the D (5 bases). CDR1 LNHNV and CDR2 YYDKDF come from the germline V gene (reference sequence). This CDR3 is 17 amino acids long. V was trimmed by 5 bases and J by 0 bases, leaving 17 bases between them. CDR3 loop: CATSAEAPGVSNQPQHF. CDR3 in DNA: TGTGCCACCAGCGCAGAGGCCCCGGGGGTTAGCAATCAGCCCCAGCATTTT.

The gene calls are TRBV19 and TRBJ1-2; 7 bases are shared with TRBD1. The length of the CDR3 is 12 residues. Germline V gives CDR1 LNHDA, CDR2 SQIVND (reference sequence). Germline trimming cut 6 bases from V and 8 bases from J; bases unmatched to any gene: 6. As DNA, the CDR3 is TGTGCCAGTAGGGGGGACAGAGGGGGCTACACCTTC. Translation gives CASRGDRGGYTF.